The source of this TCR beta chain is a study of T cells after yellow fever vaccination. CDR1 SGDLS and CDR2 YYNGEE come from the germline V gene. The V end was cut by 0 bases, the J end by 6 bases, with 6 bases between. The CDR3 spans 13 residues. MiXCR, applied by TCRdb to the 5' RACE reads, yields one record per CDR3 protein. The repertoire has 95,000 to 100,000 distinct CDR3 sequences, around 5.8% of them found once; the top ten carry about two fifths. V and J are TRBV9 and TRBJ2-2; D call uncertain. This TCR came from a man in his late teens or twenties who received the YFV17D yellow fever vaccine. The source material was CD8+ T cells sorted from PBMCs, sampled 10 days after the yellow fever booster vaccination. The CDR3 sequence: CASSVGGPGELFF. The DNA of the CDR3 is TGTGCCAGCAGCGTAGGGGGTCCCGGGGAGCTGTTTTTT.